This is a list of T cell receptor beta chains from one sample in a study of CD8 T cells in Susac syndrome. Via MiXCR, TCRdb re-called the immunoSEQ multiplex PCR reads, giving one row per CDR3 protein. The data contain some 180,000 distinct CDR3 sequences, about 95% of them singletons. Sequencing was done on a sample of CD4+ T cells from PBMCs. The receptors were sampled from a human donor in good health. CDR3s leave out the opening cysteine and the closing phenylalanine or tryptophan. The order of the fields is J gene, D gene, V gene, CDR3 protein. The D gene is left open where the match is weak.

J: TRBJ2-1
D: TRBD2
V: TRBV29-1
CDR3: SVARTSVYNEQF

J: TRBJ2-7
D: -
V: TRBV28
CDR3: ASRIDRPYEQY

J: TRBJ1-5
D: -
V: TRBV7-2
CDR3: ASSDTNQPQH

J: TRBJ2-7
D: -
V: TRBV29-1
CDR3: SVVVGAYEQY

J: TRBJ2-7
D: -
V: TRBV28
CDR3: ASSHSPYEQY

J: TRBJ2-1
D: TRBD2
V: TRBV9
CDR3: ASSTSGSSYNEQF

J: TRBJ2-5
D: -
V: TRBV29-1
CDR3: SVNGQFQETQY

J: TRBJ2-3
D: TRBD2
V: TRBV6-4
CDR3: ASSGLAGSDTQY

J: TRBJ2-4
D: -
V: TRBV4-2
CDR3: ASSQARDGDLAKNIQY

J: TRBJ2-1
D: -
V: TRBV5-4
CDR3: ASSLVRDEQF

J: TRBJ2-7
D: -
V: TRBV7-8
CDR3: ASSLAWNIGVVREQY